This record looks at one TCR beta chain sequence and its context. Its antigen is not known. The CDR3 extends over 12 amino acids. Between the trimmed V and J ends, which lost 2 bases and 4 bases, there was a span of 5 bases. CDR1 WNHNN and CDR2 SYGVQD come from the germline V gene (reference sequence). Per the authors' pipeline: When patient CD8+ clones larger than 1% were compared with published virus-specific TCRB sequences, few matched. Generated by immunoSEQ multiplex PCR, the TCRdb table keeps only in-frame clones and is missing some. D and trimming come from the DNA, and the V and J calls and clone size come from that table. The repertoire holds tens of thousands of clones, with 65% to 85% as singletons. This sample is part of a study of somatic mutations in cytotoxic T cells in rheumatoid arthritis. Study-level findings and limits: A rise in CD8+ clonality with age was seen in rheumatoid arthritis patients but not in healthy controls.

The receptor was isolated from an adult with rheumatoid arthritis. The V gene is TRBV10-1, the J gene TRBJ1-1; D remains ambiguous. Sequenced: CD8+ T cells sorted from blood. CDR3 sequence (DNA): TGCGCCAGCAGTGAGCACGGCACTGAAGCTTTCTTT. This translates into CASSEHGTEAFF.